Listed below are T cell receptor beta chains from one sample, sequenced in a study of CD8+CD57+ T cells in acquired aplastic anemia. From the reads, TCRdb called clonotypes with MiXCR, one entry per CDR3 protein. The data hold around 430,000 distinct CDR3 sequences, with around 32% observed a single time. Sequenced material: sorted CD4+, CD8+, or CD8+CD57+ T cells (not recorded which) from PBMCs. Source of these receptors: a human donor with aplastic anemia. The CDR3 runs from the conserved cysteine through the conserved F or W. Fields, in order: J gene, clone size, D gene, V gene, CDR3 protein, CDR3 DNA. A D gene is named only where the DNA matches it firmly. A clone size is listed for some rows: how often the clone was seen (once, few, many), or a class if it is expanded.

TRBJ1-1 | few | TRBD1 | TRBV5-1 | CASSQDRTEAFF | TGCGCCAGCAGCCAGGACAGGACTGAAGCTTTCTTT
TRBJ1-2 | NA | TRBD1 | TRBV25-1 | CASSGGQGDGYTF | TGTGCCAGCAGTGGAGGACAGGGTGATGGCTACACCTTC
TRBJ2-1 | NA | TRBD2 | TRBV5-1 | CASSLEVAGYYNEQFF | TGCGCCAGCAGCTTGGAAGTAGCGGGGTATTACAATGAGCAGTTCTTC
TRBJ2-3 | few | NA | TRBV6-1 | CASSEVTGTDTQYF | TGTGCCAGCAGTGAGGTAACCGGAACAGATACGCAGTATTTT
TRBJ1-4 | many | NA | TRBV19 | CASSPELDGEKLFF | TGTGCCAGTAGTCCAGAATTGGACGGGGAAAAACTGTTTTTT
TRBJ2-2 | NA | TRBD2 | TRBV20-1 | CSVSGRNTGELFF | TGCAGCGTTAGCGGGAGGAACACCGGGGAGCTGTTTTTT
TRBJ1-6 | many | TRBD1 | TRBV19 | CASRVPGTGINSPLHF | TGTGCCAGTAGAGTTCCCGGGACAGGGATTAATTCACCCCTCCACTTT
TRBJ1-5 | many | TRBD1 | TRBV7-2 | CASSLTGTGVNQPQHF | TGTGCCAGCAGCCTGACCGGGACAGGCGTCAATCAGCCCCAGCATTTT
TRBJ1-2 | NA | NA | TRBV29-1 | CSVDYGGYGYTF | TGCAGCGTTGATTACGGGGGCTATGGCTACACCTTC
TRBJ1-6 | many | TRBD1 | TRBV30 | CAWGTGHNSPLHF | TGTGCCTGGGGGACAGGGCATAATTCACCCCTCCACTTT
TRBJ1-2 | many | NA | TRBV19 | CASSPNRANYGYTF | TGTGCCAGTAGTCCGAACAGGGCCAACTATGGCTACACCTTC
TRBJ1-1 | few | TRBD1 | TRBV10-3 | CASSYLLGQGRNTEAFF | TGTGCCAGCAGTTACCTCCTAGGACAGGGGAGGAACACTGAAGCTTTCTTT
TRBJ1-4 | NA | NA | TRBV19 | CASSSHISGLNEKLFF | TGTGCCAGTAGTTCGCACATATCGGGGCTTAATGAAAAACTGTTTTTT
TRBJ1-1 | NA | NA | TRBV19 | CASRSAGAEAFF | TGTGCCAGTAGGTCAGCGGGGGCGGAAGCTTTCTTT
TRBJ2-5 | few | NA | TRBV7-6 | CASSLDWGEQETQYF | TGTGCCAGCAGCTTGGATTGGGGGGAACAAGAGACCCAGTACTTC
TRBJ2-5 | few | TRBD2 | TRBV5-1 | CASSDAGLAEQETQYF | TGCGCCAGCAGCGACGCGGGACTAGCGGAACAAGAGACCCAGTACTTC
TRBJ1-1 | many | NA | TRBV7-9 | CASSLAIYREAFF | TGTGCCAGCAGCTTAGCCATTTACAGGGAGGCTTTCTTT
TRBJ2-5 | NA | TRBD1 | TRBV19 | CASGGRGYQETQYF | TGTGCCTCGGGTGGCAGGGGGTACCAAGAGACCCAGTACTTC
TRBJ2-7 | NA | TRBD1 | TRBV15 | CATSRGGQAYEQYF | TGTGCCACCAGCAGGGGGGGACAGGCCTACGAGCAGTACTTC
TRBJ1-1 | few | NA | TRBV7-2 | CASSLVWGTEAFF | TGTGCCAGCAGCTTAGTCTGGGGGACTGAAGCTTTCTTT
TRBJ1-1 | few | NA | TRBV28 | CASSPQTGLGTEAFF | TGTGCCAGCAGTCCGCAAACAGGGTTGGGCACTGAAGCTTTCTTT
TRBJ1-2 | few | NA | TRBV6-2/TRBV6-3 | CASSYSTETGYTF | TGTGCCAGCAGTTACTCGACAGAGACTGGCTACACCTTC
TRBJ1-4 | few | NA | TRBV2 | CASSERQYNEKLFF | TGTGCCAGCAGTGAACGGCAGTATAATGAAAAACTGTTTTTT
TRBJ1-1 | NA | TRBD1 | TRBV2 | CASRGDRGLIGNTEAFF | TGTGCCAGCAGAGGGGACAGGGGTCTAATAGGAAACACTGAAGCTTTCTTT
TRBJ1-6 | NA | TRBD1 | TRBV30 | CAWNQGGVTYNSPLHF | TGTGCCTGGAATCAAGGGGGCGTAACCTATAATTCACCCCTCCACTTT
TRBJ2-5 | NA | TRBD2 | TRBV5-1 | CASSLLPSGVRETQYF | TGCGCCAGCAGCTTGCTCCCCAGCGGGGTACGGGAGACCCAGTACTTC
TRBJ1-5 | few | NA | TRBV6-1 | CASSDDQPQHF | TGTGCCAGCAGTGACGACCAGCCCCAGCATTTT
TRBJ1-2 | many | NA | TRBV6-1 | CASSEGGAYGYTF | TGTGCCAGCAGTGAAGGAGGGGCCTATGGCTACACCTTC
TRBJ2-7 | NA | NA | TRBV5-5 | CASSPPRREQYF | TGTGCCAGCAGCCCCCCTCGGCGGGAGCAGTACTTC
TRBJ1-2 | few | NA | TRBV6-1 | CASSTGRTNYGYTF | TGTGCCAGCTCAACGGGACGGACGAACTATGGCTACACCTTC
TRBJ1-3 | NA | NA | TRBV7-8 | CASSLGVVGGSGSTIYF | TGTGCCAGCAGCTTAGGGGTTGTCGGTGGATCTGGAAGCACCATATATTTT
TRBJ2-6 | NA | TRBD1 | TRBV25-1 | CASRTMTGGAGANVLTF | TGTGCCAGCCGTACCATGACAGGGGGAGCTGGGGCCAACGTCCTGACTTTC
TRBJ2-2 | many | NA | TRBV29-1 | CSVRRDPTGELFF | TGCAGCGTCCGACGCGATCCCACCGGGGAGCTGTTTTTT
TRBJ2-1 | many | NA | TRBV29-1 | CSVGSGNNEQFF | TGCAGCGTTGGTAGCGGAAACAATGAGCAGTTCTTC
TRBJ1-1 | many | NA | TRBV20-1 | CSARDPQAKRAFF | TGCAGTGCTAGAGATCCACAGGCCAAGAGAGCTTTCTTT
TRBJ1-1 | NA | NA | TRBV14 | CASSPAFEAFF | TGTGCCAGCAGCCCCGCGTTTGAAGCTTTCTTT
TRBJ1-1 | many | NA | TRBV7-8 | CASSFGSTEAFF | TGTGCCAGCAGCTTCGGGAGCACTGAAGCTTTCTTT
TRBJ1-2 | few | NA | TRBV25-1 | CASSVGLQPNYGYTF | TGTGCCAGCAGCGTTGGGTTACAGCCTAACTATGGCTACACCTTC
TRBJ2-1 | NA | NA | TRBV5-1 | CASSLRGKNEQFF | TGCGCCAGCAGCCTAAGGGGGAAGAATGAGCAGTTCTTC
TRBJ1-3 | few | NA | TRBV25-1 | CASSASSSGNTIYF | TGTGCCAGCAGTGCTTCGAGCTCTGGAAACACCATATATTTT
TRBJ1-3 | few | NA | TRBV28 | CASSPRKGSSGNTIYF | TGTGCCAGCAGCCCTCGGAAGGGGAGCTCTGGAAACACCATATATTTT
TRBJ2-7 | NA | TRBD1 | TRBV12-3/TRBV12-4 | CASSLGGTGFEQYF | TGTGCCAGCAGTTTAGGAGGGACAGGGTTCGAGCAGTACTTC
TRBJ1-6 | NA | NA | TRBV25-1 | CASSFTGGAYPPLHF | TGTGCCAGCAGCTTCACTGGGGGGGCTTATCCACCCCTCCACTTT
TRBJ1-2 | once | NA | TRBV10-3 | CASRPVEGEYGYTF | TGTGCCAGCAGACCCGTAGAGGGGGAATACGGCTACACCTTC
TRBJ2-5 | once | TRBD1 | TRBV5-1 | CASSDYRGQARETQYF | TGCGCCAGCAGCGATTACAGGGGGCAGGCTAGAGAGACCCAGTACTTC
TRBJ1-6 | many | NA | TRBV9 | CASSEGDISPLHF | TGTGCCAGCAGCGAGGGGGATATTTCACCCCTCCACTTT
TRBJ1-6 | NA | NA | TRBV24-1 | CATSDGSTGTRNSPLHF | TGTGCCACCAGTGATGGTTCCACCGGGACAAGGAATTCACCCCTCCACTTT
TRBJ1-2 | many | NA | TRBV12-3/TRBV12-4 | CASSNREDYGYTF | TGTGCCAGCAGCAACAGGGAGGACTATGGCTACACCTTC
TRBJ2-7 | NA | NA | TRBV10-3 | CASSKGYEQYF | TGTGCCAGCAGCAAAGGCTACGAGCAGTACTTC
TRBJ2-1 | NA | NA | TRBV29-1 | CSLDGTTSNEQFF | TGCAGCTTGGACGGGACAACTAGCAATGAGCAGTTCTTC
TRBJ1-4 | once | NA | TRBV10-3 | CAIRSTRRINEKLFF | TGTGCCATCAGATCGACGCGGCGGATCAATGAAAAACTGTTTTTT
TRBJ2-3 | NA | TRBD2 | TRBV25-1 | CASSPGTSFVTTADTQYF | TGTGCCAGCAGCCCAGGGACTAGCTTCGTCACAACCGCCGATACGCAGTATTTT
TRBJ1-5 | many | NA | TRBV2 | CASSDMGSNQPQHF | TGTGCCAGCAGTGATATGGGGTCCAATCAGCCCCAGCATTTT